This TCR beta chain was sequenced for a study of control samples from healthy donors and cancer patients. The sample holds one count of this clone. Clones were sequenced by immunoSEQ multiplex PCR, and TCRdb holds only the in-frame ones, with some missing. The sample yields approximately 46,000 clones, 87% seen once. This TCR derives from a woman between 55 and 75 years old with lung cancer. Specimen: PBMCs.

The CDR3 sequence is CATSDPGQIVNEQFF. The CDR3, as DNA: TGTGCCACCAGTGACCCGGGACAGATAGTCAATGAGCAGTTCTTC. The chain employs TRBV24-1 and TRBJ2-1; 7 bases align to TRBD1. Germline CDR1 is KGHDR and CDR2 is SFDVKD. Trimming removed 4 bases from V and 6 bases from J; junction bases left unmatched: 8. This CDR3 has 15 amino acids.